This T cell receptor beta chain appears in the sequencing data of a study of T cells in Graves' hyperthyroidism and ophthalmopathy. Exclusion of patients followed from uncontrolled infection, other autoimmune disease, pregnancy or lactation. More than 9.5 ml fresh peripheral blood yielded the PBMCs. Trimming stripped 1 base from V and 3 bases from J, with 19 bases between. CDR1 and CDR2 from the germline V gene are SEHNR and FQNEAQ (reference sequence). This CDR3 is 18 amino acids long. RNA transcripts were the template for amplifying TCR beta CDR3 regions. HTBI primers were the set used in a first-round RT-PCR of the TCR CDR3. TCRdb re-called the multiplex PCR reads with MiXCR, one entry per CDR3 protein. The sample holds a few hundred thousand distinct CDR3 sequences, around 23% seen once. Notes on the study in general: Stable hyperthyroidism was separated from ophthalmopathy by a model based on 13 V-J features.

This clonotype was detected ten times or more. The antigen remains unidentified. Sequences were obtained from blood. The sequence was obtained from a woman aged 50 to 65 with Graves' hyperthyroidism. V gene TRBV7-9 combines with J gene TRBJ2-1; no clear D. CDR3 in amino acids: CASSLGLRIKLSYNEQFF. DNA of the CDR3: TGTGCCAGCAGCTTAGGTTTGCGTATTAAGCTCAGCTACAATGAGCAGTTCTTC.